This TCR beta chain is from a study of post-analysis software for immune sequencing data. About the research overall: Patients had relapsing-remitting, secondary progressive or progressive-relapsing multiple sclerosis; some lacked subtype. Overall study results and limits: When compared against controls, multiple sclerosis patients showed significantly lower normalized Chao1 diversity. The F measure placed samples prepared in the same batch into strongly shared clusters. About five TRBV segments were more frequent in patients than controls; TRBV5-6, TRBV5-1 and TRBV20-1 belonged to this group.

The CDR3 contains 16 residues. Germline assignment: CDR1 SGHAT and CDR2 FQNNGV. Trimming removed 0 bases at V and 6 bases at J, with 15 bases between. Built from TCR beta cDNA, the libraries had unique molecular identifiers in them. Starting from roughly 1.1 to 9.2 million T cells, the study yielded 450,000 to 500,000 cDNA molecules. Each CDR3 protein gets one entry after TCRdb re-called the PCR reads with MiXCR. The sample lists around 700,000 distinct CDR3 sequences, roughly three fifths occurring once. Only one count was recorded for this clonotype. What it binds is not known. V is TRBV11-2 and J is TRBJ2-1, with D possibly matching TRBD2 (6 bases). Sequencing input: blood. This TCR was sampled from a girl aged 2-10 years with multiple sclerosis. The CDR3 nucleotides read TGTGCCAGCAGCTTAGATGGGAGGAGTGGCTGCAATGAGCAGTTCTTC. Translating gives CASSLDGRSGCNEQFF.